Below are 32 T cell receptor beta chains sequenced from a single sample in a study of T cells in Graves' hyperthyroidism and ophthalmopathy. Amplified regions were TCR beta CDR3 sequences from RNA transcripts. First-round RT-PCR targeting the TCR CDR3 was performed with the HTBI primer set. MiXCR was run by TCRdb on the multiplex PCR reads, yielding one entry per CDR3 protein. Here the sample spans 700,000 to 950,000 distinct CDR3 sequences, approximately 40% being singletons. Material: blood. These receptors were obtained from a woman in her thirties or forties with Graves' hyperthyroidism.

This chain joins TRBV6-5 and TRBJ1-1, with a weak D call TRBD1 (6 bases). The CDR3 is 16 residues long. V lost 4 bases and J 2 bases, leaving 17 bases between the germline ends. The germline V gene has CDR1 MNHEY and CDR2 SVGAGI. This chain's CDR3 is CASSSDSTGRNTEAFF. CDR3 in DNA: TGTGCCAGCAGTTCCGACTCGACAGGTAGAAACACTGAAGCTTTCTTT.

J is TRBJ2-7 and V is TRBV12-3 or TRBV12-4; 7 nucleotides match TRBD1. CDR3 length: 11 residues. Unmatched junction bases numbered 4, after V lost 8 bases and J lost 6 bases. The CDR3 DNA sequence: TGTGCCAGCGTTACAGGGGTCGAGCAGTACTTC. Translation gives CASVTGVEQYF.

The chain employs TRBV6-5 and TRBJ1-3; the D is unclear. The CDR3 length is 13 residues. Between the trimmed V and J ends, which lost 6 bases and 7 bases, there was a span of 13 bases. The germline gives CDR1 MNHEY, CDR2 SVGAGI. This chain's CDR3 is CASRGDGRNTIYF. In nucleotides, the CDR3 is TGTGCCAGCAGAGGAGATGGGAGGAACACCATATATTTT.

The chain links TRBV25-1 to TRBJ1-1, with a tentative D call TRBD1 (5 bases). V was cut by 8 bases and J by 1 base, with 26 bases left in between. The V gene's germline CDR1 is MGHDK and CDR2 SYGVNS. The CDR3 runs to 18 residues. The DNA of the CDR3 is TGTGCCAGCTTGCCGCAGGGCCCCGATTTTGGTAGGAACACTGAAGCTTTCTTT. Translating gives CASLPQGPDFGRNTEAFF.

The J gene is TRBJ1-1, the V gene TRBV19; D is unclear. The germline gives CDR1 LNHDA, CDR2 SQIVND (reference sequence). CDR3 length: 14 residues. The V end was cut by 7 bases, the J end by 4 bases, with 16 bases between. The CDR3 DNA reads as TGTGCCAGTAAAGACCAACCTAGTAGCACTGAAGCTTTCTTT. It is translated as CASKDQPSSTEAFF. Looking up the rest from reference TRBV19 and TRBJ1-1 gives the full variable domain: DGGITQSPKYLFRKEGQNVTLSCEQNLNHDAMYWYRQDPGQGLRLIYYSQIVNDFQKGDIAEGYSVSREKKESFPLTVTSAQKNPTAFYLCASKDQPSSTEAFFGQGTRLTVV.

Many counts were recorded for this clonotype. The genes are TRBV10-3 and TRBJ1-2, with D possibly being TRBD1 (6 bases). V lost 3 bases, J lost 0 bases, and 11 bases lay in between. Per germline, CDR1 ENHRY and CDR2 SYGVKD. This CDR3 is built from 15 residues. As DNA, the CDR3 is TGTGCCATCAGTGAACGGACAGCAACTAACTATGGCTACACCTTC. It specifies CAISERTATNYGYTF.

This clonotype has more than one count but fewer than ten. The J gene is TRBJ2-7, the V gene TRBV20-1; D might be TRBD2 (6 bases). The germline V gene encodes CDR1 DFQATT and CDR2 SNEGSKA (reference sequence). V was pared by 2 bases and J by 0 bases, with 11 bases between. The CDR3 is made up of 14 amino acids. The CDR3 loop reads CSARTAGSSYEQYF. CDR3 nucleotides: TGCAGTGCTAGAACTGCGGGGAGCTCCTACGAGCAGTACTTC.

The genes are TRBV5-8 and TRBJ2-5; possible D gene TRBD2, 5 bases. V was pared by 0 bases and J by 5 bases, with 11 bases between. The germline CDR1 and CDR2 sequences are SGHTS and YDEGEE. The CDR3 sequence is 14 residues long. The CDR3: CASSLEPQRETQYF. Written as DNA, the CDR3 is TGTGCCAGCAGCTTGGAACCTCAGCGGGAGACCCAGTACTTC.

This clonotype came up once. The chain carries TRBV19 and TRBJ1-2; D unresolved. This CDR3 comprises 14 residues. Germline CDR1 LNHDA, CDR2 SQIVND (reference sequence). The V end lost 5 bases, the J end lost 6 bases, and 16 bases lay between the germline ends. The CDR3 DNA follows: TGTGCCAGTAGTGACCCCGGGCAGGTCGATGGCTACACCTTC. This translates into CASSDPGQVDGYTF.

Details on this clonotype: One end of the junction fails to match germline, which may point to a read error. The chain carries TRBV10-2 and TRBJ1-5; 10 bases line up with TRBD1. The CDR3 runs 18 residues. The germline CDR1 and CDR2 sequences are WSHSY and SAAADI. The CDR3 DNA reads TGTGCCAGCAGCCAAGAGGGGACAGGGGACCCTAGCAATCAGCCCCAGCATTTT. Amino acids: CASSQEGTGDPSNQPQHF.

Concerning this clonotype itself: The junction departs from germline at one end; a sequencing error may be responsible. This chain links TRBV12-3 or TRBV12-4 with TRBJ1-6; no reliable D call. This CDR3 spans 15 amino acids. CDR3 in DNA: TGTGCCAGCAGCTTAGGCCAGGCGTTTAATTCACCCCTCCACTTT. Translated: CASSLGQAFNSPLHF.

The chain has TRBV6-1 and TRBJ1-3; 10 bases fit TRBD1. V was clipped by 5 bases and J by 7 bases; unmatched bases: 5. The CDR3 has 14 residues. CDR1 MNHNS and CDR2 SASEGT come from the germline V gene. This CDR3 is CASSLGTGVNTIYF. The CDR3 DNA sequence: TGTGCCAGCAGTCTCGGGACAGGGGTTAACACCATATATTTT.

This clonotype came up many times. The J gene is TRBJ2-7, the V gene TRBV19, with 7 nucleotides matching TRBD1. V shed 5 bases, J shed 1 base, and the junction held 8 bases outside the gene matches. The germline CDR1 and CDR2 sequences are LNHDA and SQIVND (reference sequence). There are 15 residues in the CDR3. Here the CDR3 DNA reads TGTGCCAGTAGTGTGGCACCGGGACAGTCCTACGAGCAGTACTTC. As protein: CASSVAPGQSYEQYF.

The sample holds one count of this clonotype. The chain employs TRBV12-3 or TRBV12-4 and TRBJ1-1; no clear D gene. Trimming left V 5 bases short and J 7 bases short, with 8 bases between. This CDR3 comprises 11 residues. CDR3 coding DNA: TGTGCCAGCAGTCCCGGGTATGAAGCTTTCTTT. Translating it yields CASSPGYEAFF.

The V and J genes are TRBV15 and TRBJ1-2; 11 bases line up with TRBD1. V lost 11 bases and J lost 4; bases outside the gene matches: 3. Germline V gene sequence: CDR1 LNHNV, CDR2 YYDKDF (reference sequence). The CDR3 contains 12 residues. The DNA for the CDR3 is TGTGCCGCCGGGACAGGGGGCTATGGCTACACCTTC. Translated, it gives CAAGTGGYGYTF.

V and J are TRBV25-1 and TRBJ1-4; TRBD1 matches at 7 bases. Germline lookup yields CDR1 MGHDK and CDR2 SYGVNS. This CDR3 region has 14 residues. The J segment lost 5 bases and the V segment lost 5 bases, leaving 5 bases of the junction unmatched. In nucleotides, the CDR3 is TGTGCCAGCAGTTGGGACAGTCAAAATGAAAAACTGTTTTTT. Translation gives CASSWDSQNEKLFF.

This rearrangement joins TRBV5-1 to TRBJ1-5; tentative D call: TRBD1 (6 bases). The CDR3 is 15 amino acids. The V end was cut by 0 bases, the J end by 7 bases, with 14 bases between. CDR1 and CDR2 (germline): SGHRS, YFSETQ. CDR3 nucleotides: TGCGCCAGCAGCTTGGGGGGGGGCGCGAACCAGCCCCAGCATTTT. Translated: CASSLGGGANQPQHF.

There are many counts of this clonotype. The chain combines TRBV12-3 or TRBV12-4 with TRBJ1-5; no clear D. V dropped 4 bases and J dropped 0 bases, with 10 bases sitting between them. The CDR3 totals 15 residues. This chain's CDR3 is CASSYSRNSNQPQHF. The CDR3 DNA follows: TGTGCCAGCAGTTACAGTCGTAATAGCAATCAGCCCCAGCATTTT.

CDR3 region: CASSSGTPGQAFF. The CDR3 bases are TGTGCCAGCAGCTCCGGGACCCCCGGTCAAGCTTTCTTT. This chain uses TRBV5-6 with TRBJ1-1; possible D gene TRBD1, 5 bases. Trimming removed 3 bases from V and 9 bases from J, with 15 bases in between. The germline V gene has CDR1 SGHDT and CDR2 YYEEEE. CDR3 length: 13 residues.

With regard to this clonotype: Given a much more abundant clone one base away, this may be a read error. The CDR3 DNA reads TGTGCCAGCAGACCAGGGGTCCGGGACACTGAAGCTTTCTTT. This gives the protein CASRPGVRDTEAFF. The chain has TRBV6-1 and TRBJ1-1; TRBD1 might be the D (6 bases). Germline V gene sequence: CDR1 MNHNS, CDR2 SASEGT. Trimming stripped 6 bases from V and 3 bases from J, with 14 bases between. CDR3 length: 14 residues.

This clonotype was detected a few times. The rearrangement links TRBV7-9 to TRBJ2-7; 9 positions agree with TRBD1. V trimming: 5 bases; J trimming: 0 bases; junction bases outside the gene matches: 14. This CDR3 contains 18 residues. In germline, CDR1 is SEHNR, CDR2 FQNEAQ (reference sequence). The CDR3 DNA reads TGTGCCAGCAGCACTTATCCGCAAAGACAGGGGGACTCCTACGAGCAGTACTTC. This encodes CASSTYPQRQGDSYEQYF.

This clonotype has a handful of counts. This chain's CDR3 is CASSPTAGTVSYEQYF. The DNA for the CDR3 is TGTGCCAGTAGCCCAACCGCCGGGACTGTCTCCTACGAGCAGTACTTC. This chain links TRBV19 with TRBJ2-7; the D gene is possibly TRBD2 (6 bases). V was cut by 6 bases and J by 0 bases, with 18 bases left in between. Germline-derived CDR1 and CDR2 are LNHDA and SQIVND (reference sequence). This CDR3 comprises 16 residues.

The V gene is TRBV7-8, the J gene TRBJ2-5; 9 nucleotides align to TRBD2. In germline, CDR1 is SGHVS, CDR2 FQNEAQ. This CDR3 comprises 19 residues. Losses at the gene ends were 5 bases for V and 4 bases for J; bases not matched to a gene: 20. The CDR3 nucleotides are TGTGCCAGCAGCCCGCCCCAGGGTCTAGCGGGAACCACGAGAGAGACCCAGTACTTC. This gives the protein CASSPPQGLAGTTRETQYF. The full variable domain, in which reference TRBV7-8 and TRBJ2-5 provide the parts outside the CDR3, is GAGVSQSPRYKVAKRGQDVALRCDPISGHVSLFWYQQALGQGPEFLTYFQNEAQLDKSGLPSDRFFAERPEGSVSTLKIQRTQQEDSAVYLCASSPPQGLAGTTRETQYFGPGTRLLVL.

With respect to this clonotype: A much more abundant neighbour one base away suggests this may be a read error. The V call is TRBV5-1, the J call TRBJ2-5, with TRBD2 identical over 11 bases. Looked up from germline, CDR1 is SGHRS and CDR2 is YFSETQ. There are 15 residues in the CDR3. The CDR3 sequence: CASSLRLAGMETQYF. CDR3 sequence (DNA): TGTGCCAGCAGCTTGCGACTAGCGGGAATGGAGACCCAGTACTTC.

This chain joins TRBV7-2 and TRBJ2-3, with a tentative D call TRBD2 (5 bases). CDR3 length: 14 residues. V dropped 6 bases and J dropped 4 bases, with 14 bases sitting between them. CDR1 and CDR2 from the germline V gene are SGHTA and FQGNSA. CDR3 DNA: TGTGCCAGCAGTCGCCAAGAGGGATCAGATACGCAGTATTTT. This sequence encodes CASSRQEGSDTQYF.

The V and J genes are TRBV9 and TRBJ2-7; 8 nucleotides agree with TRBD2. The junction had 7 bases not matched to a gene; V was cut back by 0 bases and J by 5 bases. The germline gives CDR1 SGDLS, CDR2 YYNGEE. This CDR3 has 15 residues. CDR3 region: CASSVEAGAFDEQYF. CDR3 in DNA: TGTGCCAGCAGCGTAGAAGCGGGGGCTTTCGACGAGCAGTACTTC.

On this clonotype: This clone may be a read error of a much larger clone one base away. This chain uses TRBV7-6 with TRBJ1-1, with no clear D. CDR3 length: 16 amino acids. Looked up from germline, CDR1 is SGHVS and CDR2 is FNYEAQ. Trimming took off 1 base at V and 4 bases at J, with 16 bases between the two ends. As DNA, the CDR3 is TGTGCCAGCAGCTTAGGCCGATTTGTCGCAGGCACTGAAGCTTTCTTT. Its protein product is CASSLGRFVAGTEAFF.

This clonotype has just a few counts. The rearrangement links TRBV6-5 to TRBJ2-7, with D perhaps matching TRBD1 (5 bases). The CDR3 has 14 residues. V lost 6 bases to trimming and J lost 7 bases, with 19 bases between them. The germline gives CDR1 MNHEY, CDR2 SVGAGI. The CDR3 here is CASSRTWPDGEQYF. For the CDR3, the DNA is TGTGCCAGCAGCAGGACATGGCCGGACGGGGAGCAGTACTTC.

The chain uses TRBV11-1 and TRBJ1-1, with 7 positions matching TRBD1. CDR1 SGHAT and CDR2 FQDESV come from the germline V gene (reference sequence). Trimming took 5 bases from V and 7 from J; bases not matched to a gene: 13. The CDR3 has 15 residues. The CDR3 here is CASSPRQGGYNEAFF. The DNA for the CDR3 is TGTGCCAGCAGCCCCCGACAGGGAGGCTACAATGAAGCTTTCTTT.

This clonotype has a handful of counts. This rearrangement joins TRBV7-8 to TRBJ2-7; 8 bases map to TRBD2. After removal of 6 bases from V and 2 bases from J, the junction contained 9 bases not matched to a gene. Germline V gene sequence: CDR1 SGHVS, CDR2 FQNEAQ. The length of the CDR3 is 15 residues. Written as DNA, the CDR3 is TGTGCCAGCAGTTATAGGCTAGCGGGCCCCTACGAGCAGTACTTC. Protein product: CASSYRLAGPYEQYF.

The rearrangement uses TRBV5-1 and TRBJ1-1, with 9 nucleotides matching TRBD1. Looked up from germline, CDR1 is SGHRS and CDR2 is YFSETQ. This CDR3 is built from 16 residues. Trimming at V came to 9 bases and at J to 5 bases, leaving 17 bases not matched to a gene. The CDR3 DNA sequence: TGCGCCACAAGGAGAGGGGTCGACAGGGGGACAACTGAAGCTTTCTTT. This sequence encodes CATRRGVDRGTTEAFF.

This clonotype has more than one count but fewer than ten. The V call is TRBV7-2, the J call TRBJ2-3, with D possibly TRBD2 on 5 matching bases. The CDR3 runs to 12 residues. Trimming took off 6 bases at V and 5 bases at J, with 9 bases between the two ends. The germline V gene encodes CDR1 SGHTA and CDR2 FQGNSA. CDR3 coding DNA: TGTGCCAGCAGATCCGCGGGAGATACGCAGTATTTT. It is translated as CASRSAGDTQYF.